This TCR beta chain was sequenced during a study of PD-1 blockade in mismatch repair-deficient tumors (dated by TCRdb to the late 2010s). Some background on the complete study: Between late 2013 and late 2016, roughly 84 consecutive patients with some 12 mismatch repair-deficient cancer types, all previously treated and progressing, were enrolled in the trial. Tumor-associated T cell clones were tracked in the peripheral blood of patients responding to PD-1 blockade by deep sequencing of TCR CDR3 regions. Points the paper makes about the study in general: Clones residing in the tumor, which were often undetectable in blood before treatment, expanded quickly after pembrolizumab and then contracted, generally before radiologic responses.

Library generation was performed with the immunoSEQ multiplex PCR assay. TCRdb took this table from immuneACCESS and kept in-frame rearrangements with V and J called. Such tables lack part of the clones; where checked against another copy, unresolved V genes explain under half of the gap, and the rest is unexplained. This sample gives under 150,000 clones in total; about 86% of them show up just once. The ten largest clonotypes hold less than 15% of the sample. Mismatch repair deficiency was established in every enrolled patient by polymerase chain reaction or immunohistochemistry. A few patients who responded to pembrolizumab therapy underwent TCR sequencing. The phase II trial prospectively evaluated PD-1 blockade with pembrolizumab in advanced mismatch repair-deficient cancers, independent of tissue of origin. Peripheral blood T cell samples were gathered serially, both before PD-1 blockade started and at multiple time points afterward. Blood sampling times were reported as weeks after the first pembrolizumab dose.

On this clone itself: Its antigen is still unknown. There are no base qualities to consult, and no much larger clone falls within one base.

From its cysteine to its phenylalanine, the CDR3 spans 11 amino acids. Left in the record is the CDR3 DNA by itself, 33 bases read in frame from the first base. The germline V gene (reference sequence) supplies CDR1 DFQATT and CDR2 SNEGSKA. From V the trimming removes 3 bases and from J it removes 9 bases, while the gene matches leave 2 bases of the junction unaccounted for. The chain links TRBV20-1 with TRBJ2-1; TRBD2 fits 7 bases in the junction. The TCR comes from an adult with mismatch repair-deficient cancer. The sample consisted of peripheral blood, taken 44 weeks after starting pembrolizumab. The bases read TGCAGTGCTAGGGGACTAAGTGAGCAGTTCTTC. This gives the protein CSARGLSEQFF.